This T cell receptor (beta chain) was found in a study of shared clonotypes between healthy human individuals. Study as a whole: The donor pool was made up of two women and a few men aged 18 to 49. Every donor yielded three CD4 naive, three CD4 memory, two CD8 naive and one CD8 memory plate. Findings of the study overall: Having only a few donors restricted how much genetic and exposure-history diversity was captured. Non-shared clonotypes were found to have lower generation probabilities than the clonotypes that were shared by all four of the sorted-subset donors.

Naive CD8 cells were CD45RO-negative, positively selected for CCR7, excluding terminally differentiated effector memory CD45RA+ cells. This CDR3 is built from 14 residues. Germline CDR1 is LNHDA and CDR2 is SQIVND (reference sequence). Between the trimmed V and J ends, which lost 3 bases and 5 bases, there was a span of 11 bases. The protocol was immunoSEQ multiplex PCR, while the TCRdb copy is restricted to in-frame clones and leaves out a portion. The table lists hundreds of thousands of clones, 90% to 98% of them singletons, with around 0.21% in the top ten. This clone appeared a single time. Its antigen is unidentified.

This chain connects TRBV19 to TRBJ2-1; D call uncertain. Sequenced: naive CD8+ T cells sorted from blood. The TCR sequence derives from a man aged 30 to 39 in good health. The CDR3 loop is CASSISLPNNEQFF. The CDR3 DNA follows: TGTGCCAGTAGTATCTCCCTACCCAACAATGAGCAGTTCTTC. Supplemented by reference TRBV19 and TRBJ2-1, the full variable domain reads DGGITQSPKYLFRKEGQNVTLSCEQNLNHDAMYWYRQDPGQGLRLIYYSQIVNDFQKGDIAEGYSVSREKKESFPLTVTSAQKNPTAFYLCASSISLPNNEQFFGPGTRLTVL.